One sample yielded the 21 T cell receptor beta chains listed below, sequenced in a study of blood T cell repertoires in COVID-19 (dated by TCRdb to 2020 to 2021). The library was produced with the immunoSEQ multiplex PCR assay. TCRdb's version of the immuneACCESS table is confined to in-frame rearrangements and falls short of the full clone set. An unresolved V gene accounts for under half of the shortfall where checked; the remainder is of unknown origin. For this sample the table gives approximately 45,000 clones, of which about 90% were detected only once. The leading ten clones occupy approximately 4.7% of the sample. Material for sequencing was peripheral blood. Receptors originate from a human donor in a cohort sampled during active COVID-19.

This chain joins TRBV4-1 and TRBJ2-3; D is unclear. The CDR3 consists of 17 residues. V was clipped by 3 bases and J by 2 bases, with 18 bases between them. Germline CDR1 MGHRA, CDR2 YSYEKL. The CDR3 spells CASSQMSATLNTDTQYF. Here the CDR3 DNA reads TGCGCCAGCAGCCAGATGTCGGCGACACTCAACACAGATACGCAGTATTTT.

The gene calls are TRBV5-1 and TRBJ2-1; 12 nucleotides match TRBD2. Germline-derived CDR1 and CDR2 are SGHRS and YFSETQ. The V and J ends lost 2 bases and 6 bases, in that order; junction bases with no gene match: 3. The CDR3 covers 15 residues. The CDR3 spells CASSFLAGGVNEQFF. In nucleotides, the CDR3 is TGCGCCAGCAGCTTTCTAGCGGGAGGGGTCAATGAGCAGTTCTTC. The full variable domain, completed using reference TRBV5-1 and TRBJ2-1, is KAGVTQTPRYLIKTRGQQVTLSCSPISGHRSVSWYQQTPGQGLQFLFEYFSETQRNKGNFPGRFSGRQFSNSRSEMNVSTLELGDSALYLCASSFLAGGVNEQFFGPGTRLTVL.

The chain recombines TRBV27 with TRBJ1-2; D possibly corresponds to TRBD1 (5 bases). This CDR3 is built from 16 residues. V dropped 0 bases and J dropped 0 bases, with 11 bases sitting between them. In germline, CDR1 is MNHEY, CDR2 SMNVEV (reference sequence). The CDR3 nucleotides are TGTGCCAGCAGTTTATCTGGGGCGCCAGCTAACTATGGCTACACCTTC. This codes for CASSLSGAPANYGYTF.

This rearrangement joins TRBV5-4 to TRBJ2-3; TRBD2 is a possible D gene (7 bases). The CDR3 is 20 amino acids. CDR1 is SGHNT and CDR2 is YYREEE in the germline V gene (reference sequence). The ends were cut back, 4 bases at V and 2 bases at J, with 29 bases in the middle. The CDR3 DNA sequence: TGTGCCAGCAGCGAGAGAAGCTCCTTCGTCTGGCGGGGGCCCACAGATACGCAGTATTTT. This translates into CASSERSSFVWRGPTDTQYF.

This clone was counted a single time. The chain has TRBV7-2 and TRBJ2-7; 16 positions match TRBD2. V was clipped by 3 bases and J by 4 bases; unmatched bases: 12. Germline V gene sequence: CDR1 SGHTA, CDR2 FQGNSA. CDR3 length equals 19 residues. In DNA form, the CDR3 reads TGTGCCAGCAGCTTGGCCGGGACTAGCGGGAGGGGGACTGTTTACGAGCAGTACTTC. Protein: CASSLAGTSGRGTVYEQYF.

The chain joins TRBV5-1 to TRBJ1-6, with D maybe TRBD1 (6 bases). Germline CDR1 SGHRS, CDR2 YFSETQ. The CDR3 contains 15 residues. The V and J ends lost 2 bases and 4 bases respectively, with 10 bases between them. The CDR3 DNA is TGCGCCAGCAGCTTTTACGGACAGTATAATTCACCCCTCCACTTT. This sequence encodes CASSFYGQYNSPLHF.

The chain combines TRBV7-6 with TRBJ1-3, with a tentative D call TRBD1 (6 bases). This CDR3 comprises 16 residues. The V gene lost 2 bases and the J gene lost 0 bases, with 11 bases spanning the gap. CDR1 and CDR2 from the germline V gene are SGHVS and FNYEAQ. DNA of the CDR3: TGTGCCAGCAGCTTACGGACAGTTATCTCTGGAAACACCATATATTTT. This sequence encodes CASSLRTVISGNTIYF.

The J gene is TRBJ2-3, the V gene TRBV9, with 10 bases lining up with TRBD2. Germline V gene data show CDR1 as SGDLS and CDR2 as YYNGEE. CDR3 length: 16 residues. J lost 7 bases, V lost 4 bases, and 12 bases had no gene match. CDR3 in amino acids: CASSPGVAGGQNTQYF. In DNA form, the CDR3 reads TGTGCCAGCAGCCCCGGGGTAGCGGGAGGTCAAAATACGCAGTATTTT.

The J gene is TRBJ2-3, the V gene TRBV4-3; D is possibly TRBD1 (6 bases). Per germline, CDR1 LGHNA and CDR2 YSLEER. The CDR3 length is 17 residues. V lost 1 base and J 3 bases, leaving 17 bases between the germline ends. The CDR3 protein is CASSQVYSGVRTDTQYF. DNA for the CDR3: TGCGCCAGCAGCCAAGTCTATTCAGGGGTGCGTACAGATACGCAGTATTTT.

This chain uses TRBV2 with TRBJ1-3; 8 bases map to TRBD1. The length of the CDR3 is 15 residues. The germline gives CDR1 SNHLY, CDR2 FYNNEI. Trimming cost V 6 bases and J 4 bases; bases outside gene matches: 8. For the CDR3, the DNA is TGTGCCAGCAGCCCAGGGGGCCCCCAAGGAAACACCATATATTTT. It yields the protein CASSPGGPQGNTIYF.

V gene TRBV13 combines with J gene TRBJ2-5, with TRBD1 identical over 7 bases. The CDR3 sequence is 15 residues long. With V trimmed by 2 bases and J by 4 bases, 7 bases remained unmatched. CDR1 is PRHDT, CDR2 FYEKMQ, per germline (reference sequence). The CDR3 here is CASSLTGEGGETQYF. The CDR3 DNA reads TGTGCCAGCAGCTTAACAGGGGAAGGAGGAGAGACCCAGTACTTC.

This chain's CDR3 is CASSLWGRLAGVSELFF. CDR3 bases: TGTGCCAGCAGCTTGTGGGGGCGGCTAGCGGGAGTTTCGGAGCTGTTTTTT. The chain has TRBV5-8 and TRBJ2-2; TRBD2 matches 10 bases. The germline CDR1 and CDR2 sequences are SGHTS and YDEGEE. Trimming at V came to 1 base and at J to 10 bases, leaving 13 bases not matched to a gene. The length of the CDR3 is 17 residues.

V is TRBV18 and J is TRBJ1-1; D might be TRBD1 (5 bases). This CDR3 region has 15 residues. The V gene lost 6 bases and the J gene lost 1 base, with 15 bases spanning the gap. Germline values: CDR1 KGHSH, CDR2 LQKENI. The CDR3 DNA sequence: TGTGCCAGCTCTGACGGCGGCGGGGCGAACACTGAAGCTTTCTTT. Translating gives CASSDGGGANTEAFF.

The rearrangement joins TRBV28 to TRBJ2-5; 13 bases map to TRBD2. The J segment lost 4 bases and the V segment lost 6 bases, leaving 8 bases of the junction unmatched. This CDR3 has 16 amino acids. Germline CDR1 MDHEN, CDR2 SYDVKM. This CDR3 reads CASRPTSGRARETQYF. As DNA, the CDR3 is TGTGCCAGCAGACCTACTAGCGGGAGGGCGAGAGAGACCCAGTACTTC.

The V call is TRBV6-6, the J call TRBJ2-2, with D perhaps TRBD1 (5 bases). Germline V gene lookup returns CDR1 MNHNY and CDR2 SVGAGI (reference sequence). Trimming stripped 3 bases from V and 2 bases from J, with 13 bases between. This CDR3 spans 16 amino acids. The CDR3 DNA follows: TGTGCCAGCAGTTATCCCGAGACAGTCAACACCGGGGAGCTGTTTTTT. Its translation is CASSYPETVNTGELFF.

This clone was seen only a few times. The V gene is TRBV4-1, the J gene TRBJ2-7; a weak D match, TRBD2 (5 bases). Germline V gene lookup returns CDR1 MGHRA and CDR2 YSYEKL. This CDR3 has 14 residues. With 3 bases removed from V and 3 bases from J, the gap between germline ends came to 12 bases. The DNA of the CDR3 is TGCGCCAGCAGCCATTATGAGACTAACTACGAGCAGTACTTC. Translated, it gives CASSHYETNYEQYF.

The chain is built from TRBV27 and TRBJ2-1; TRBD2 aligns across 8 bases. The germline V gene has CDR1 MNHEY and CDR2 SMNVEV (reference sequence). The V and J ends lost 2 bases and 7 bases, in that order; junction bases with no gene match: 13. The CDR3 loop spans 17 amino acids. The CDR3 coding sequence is TGTGCCAGCAGTTTACAGACTAGCGCGAGGGCCTTGAATGAGCAGTTCTTC. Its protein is CASSLQTSARALNEQFF.

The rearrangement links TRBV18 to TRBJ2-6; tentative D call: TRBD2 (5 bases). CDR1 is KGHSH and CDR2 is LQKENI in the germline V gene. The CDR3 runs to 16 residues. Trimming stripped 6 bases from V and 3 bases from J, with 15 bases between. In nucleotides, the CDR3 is TGTGCCAGCTCCACGGGGAGTTTTGGTGGGGCCAACGTCCTGACTTTC. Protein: CASSTGSFGGANVLTF.

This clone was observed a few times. The CDR3 region is CASSLGPGGSTYEQYF. In nucleotides, the CDR3 is TGTGCCAGCAGCTTGGGACCAGGGGGATCCACCTACGAGCAGTACTTC. The chain carries TRBV5-5 and TRBJ2-7; TRBD1 matches 7 bases. Per germline, CDR1 SGHKS and CDR2 YYEKEE (reference sequence). Trimming removed 0 bases from V and 2 bases from J; junction bases left unmatched: 8. The CDR3 totals 16 residues.

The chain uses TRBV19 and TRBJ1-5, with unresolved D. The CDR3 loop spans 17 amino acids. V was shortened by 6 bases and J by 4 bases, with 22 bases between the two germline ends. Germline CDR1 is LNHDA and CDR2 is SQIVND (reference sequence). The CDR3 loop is CASSDVSAGLQNQPQHF. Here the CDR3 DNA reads TGTGCCAGTAGCGACGTAAGTGCAGGACTCCAAAATCAGCCCCAGCATTTT.

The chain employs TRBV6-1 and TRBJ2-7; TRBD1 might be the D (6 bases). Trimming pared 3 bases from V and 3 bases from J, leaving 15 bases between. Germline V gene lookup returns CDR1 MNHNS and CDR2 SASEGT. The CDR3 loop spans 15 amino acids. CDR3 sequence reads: CASSDFGQTFYEQYF. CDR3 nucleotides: TGTGCCAGCAGTGATTTTGGACAGACCTTCTACGAGCAGTACTTC.